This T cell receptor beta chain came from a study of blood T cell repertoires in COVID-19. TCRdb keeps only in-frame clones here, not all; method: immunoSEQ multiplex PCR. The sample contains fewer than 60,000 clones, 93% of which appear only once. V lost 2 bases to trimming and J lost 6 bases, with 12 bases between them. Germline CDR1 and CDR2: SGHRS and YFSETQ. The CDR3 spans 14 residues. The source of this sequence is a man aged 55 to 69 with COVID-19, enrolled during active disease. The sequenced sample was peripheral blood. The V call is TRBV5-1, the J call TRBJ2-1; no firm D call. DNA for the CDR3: TGCGCCAGCAGCTTCAAATCAGGTTCCAATGAGCAGTTCTTC. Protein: CASSFKSGSNEQFF.